One and the same sample provided the 11 T cell receptor beta chains below, sequenced in a study of blood T cell repertoires in COVID-19. TCRdb keeps only in-frame clones here, not all; method: immunoSEQ multiplex PCR. In the table there are 250,000 to 350,000 clones, about 90% of which are singletons. The sequencing input was PBMCs or T cells enriched from blood (not recorded which). The source is a woman aged 45-65 years who had been exposed to COVID-19.

The chain is built from TRBV3-1 (or the pseudogene TRBV3-2) and TRBJ2-6; TRBD2 matches at 9 bases. The CDR3 has 18 residues. CDR1 LGHDT and CDR2 YNNKEL come from the germline V gene (reference sequence). The junction had 5 bases not matched to a gene; V was cut back by 1 base and J by 1 base. The CDR3 protein is CASSQGGLAGSGANVLTF. CDR3 DNA sequence: TGTGCCAGCAGCCAAGGGGGCCTAGCGGGGTCTGGGGCCAACGTCCTGACTTTC.

The chain employs TRBV5-1 and TRBJ2-7, with a tentative D call TRBD2 (6 bases). The CDR3 is made up of 15 amino acids. Trimming shortened V by 4 bases and J by 5 bases, and 19 bases separated the two germline ends. From germline, CDR1 is SGHRS and CDR2 YFSETQ. The CDR3 coding sequence is TGCGCCAGCAGCCCTTCGCGGGGCGAGTTACACGAGCAGTACTTC. This sequence encodes CASSPSRGELHEQYF.

The rearrangement uses TRBV3-1 (or the pseudogene TRBV3-2) and TRBJ1-4; D perhaps matches TRBD1 (5 bases). The CDR3 loop spans 12 amino acids. Looked up from germline, CDR1 is LGHDT and CDR2 is YNNKEL (reference sequence). With 3 bases removed from V and 13 bases from J, the gap between germline ends came to 12 bases. The CDR3 protein is CASSQVTRGLFF. The CDR3 nucleotides are TGTGCCAGCAGCCAGGTTACAAGGGGACTGTTTTTT.

This sequence joins TRBV18 and TRBJ1-3, with D tentatively TRBD1 (5 bases). There are 15 residues in the CDR3. Germline CDR1 is KGHSH and CDR2 is LQKENI. The V gene lost 2 bases and the J gene lost 0 bases, with 8 bases spanning the gap. This chain's CDR3 is CASSPDTGSGNTIYF. DNA for the CDR3: TGTGCCAGCTCACCAGACACAGGCTCTGGAAACACCATATATTTT.

This clone was detected only a few times. J is TRBJ2-7 and V is TRBV4-2; the match to TRBD2 covers 10 bases. V shed 4 bases, J shed 5 bases, and the junction held 8 bases outside the gene matches. The germline V gene encodes CDR1 LGHNA and CDR2 YNFKEQ. CDR3 size: 15 residues. CDR3 sequence: CASSREAGGPDEQYF. CDR3 in DNA: TGTGCCAGCAGCCGTGAAGCGGGGGGGCCTGACGAGCAGTACTTC.

J is TRBJ2-2 and V is TRBV2, with D perhaps matching TRBD2 (6 bases). The germline V gene encodes CDR1 SNHLY and CDR2 FYNNEI. CDR3 length equals 13 residues. V was clipped by 8 bases and J by 2 bases, with 9 bases between them. CDR3 coding DNA: TGTGCCAGCCCAGGGACTAACACCGGGGAGCTGTTTTTT. It yields the protein CASPGTNTGELFF.

V is TRBV5-1 and J is TRBJ2-2; TRBD2 might be the D (7 bases). Trimming removed 2 bases at V and 6 bases at J, with 14 bases between. Germline values: CDR1 SGHRS, CDR2 YFSETQ. The CDR3 has 15 residues. CDR3 region: CASSFSTGRAGELFF. CDR3 nucleotides: TGCGCCAGCAGCTTTTCCACAGGGAGGGCCGGGGAGCTGTTTTTT.

The genes are TRBV6-5 and TRBJ1-6; 7 positions agree with TRBD1. Germline CDR1 MNHEY, CDR2 SVGAGI. The length of the CDR3 is 15 residues. The V gene end was trimmed by 2 bases and the J gene end by 10 bases; junction bases not matched to a gene: 8. CDR3 loop: CASSYGQAAGSPLHF. The CDR3 nucleotides read TGTGCCAGCAGTTACGGACAGGCGGCGGGCTCACCCCTCCACTTT.

The V and J genes are TRBV30 and TRBJ1-3; the D gene is possibly TRBD1 (5 bases). The germline gives CDR1 GTSNPN, CDR2 SVGIG (reference sequence). V was clipped by 0 bases and J by 8 bases, with 8 bases between them. This CDR3 comprises 12 residues. CDR3 nucleotide sequence: TGTGCCTGGAGTGTACGGGGGTACACCATATATTTT. Protein: CAWSVRGYTIYF.

This chain uses TRBV5-4 with TRBJ2-5; D call uncertain. CDR1 is SGHNT, CDR2 YYREEE, per germline (reference sequence). Trimming stripped 0 bases from V and 4 bases from J, with 10 bases between. This CDR3 has 14 residues. The CDR3 DNA follows: TGTGCCAGCAGCTTGGGCGGCGGCACAGAGACCCAGTACTTC. This sequence encodes CASSLGGGTETQYF. The full variable domain, with the rest looked up from reference TRBV5-4 and TRBJ2-5, is ETGVTQSPTHLIKTRGQQVTLRCSSQSGHNTVSWYQQALGQGPQFIFQYYREEENGRGNFPPRFSGLQFPNYSSELNVNALELDDSALYLCASSLGGGTETQYFGPGTRLLVL.

The V call is TRBV27, the J call TRBJ2-7; TRBD1 matches 9 bases. V gave up 5 bases and J gave up 2 bases; unmatched junction bases: 4. The germline CDR1 and CDR2 sequences are MNHEY and SMNVEV (reference sequence). The length of the CDR3 is 14 residues. The DNA of the CDR3 is TGTGCCAGCAGTAAGGACAGGGGAACCTACGAGCAGTACTTC. It is translated as CASSKDRGTYEQYF.